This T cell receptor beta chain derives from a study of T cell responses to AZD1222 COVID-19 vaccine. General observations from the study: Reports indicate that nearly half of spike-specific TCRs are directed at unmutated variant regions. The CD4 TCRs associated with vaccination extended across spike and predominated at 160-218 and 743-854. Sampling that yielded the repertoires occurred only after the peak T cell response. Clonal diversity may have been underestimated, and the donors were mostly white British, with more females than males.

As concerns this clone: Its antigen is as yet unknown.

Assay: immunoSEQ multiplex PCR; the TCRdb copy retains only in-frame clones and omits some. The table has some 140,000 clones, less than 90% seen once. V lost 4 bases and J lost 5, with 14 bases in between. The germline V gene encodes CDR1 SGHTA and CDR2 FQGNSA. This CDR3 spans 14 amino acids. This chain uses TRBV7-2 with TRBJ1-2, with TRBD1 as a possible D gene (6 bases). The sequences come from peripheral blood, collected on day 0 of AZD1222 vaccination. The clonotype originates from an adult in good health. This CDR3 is CASSSDPQGYGYTF. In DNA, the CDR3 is TGTGCCAGCAGCTCCGACCCCCAGGGGTATGGCTACACCTTC.